This T cell receptor (beta chain) came from a study of siplizumab effects on memory and regulatory T cells. General study findings and limits: Whether the proliferating Tregs (from siplizumab cultures) were suppressive was not confirmed. Relative to controls at approximately 30%, mappable alloreactive CD4+ clones exhibited a mean Treg-derived proportion of approximately 68% with siplizumab. Of the proliferating CD4+ or CD8+ clones, roughly 80-96% lacked a naive or memory phenotype that could be assigned. Sequences below about 10^-5 frequency were poorly captured, limiting mapping of alloreactive clones.

With respect to this clone: Its antigen is unknown.

The assay was immunoSEQ multiplex PCR, and TCRdb's table has in-frame clones only and misses some. Here the sample spans roughly 100,000 clones, 93% being singletons. This sequence was found in a human donor in good health. Sequenced sample: Tregs sorted from blood.

The CDR3 region is CASSYRGTDTQYF. Here the CDR3 DNA reads TGTGCCAGCAGTTACAGGGGCACAGATACGCAGTATTTT. The chain employs TRBV27 and TRBJ2-3, with D possibly being TRBD1 (6 bases). V was pared by 4 bases and J by 1 base, with 6 bases between. This CDR3 comprises 13 residues. CDR1 is MNHEY, CDR2 SMNVEV, per germline (reference sequence).